These 18 T cell receptor beta chains originate from one sample sequenced in a study of blood T cell repertoires in COVID-19. Sequencing used immunoSEQ multiplex PCR; TCRdb keeps in-frame clones, though not all of them. The table records about 120,000 clones, about nine tenths of them present only once. Sequences were obtained from peripheral blood. These receptors all stem from a human donor in a cohort sampled during active COVID-19.

The V gene is TRBV12-5, the J gene TRBJ1-5, with 7 bases aligning to TRBD1. The CDR3 spans 16 residues. Germline CDR1 reads LGHNT; CDR2 reads FRNRAP. Trimming took 3 bases from V and 2 from J; bases not matched to a gene: 7. The CDR3 spells CASGFQGGTGNQPQHF. The CDR3, as DNA: TGTGCTAGTGGTTTTCAGGGGGGTACCGGCAATCAGCCCCAGCATTTT. Filled out from reference TRBV12-5 and TRBJ1-5, the complete variable domain reads DARVTQTPRHKVTEMGQEVTMRCQPILGHNTVFWYRQTMMQGLELLAYFRNRAPLDDSGMPKDRFSAEMPDATLATLKIQPSEPRDSAVYFCASGFQGGTGNQPQHFGDGTRLSIL.

The chain joins TRBV5-5 to TRBJ2-1, with 9 bases that match TRBD1. Germline V gene sequence: CDR1 SGHKS, CDR2 YYEKEE (reference sequence). V dropped 4 bases and J dropped 14; count of bases not matched to a gene: 19. The CDR3 consists of 16 residues. Written as DNA, the CDR3 is TGTGCCAGCAGCCGCGCCTTACAAGGGTTAACAGGGGGCGAGTTCTTC. This codes for CASSRALQGLTGGEFF.

The CDR3 bases are TGTGCCACCCAAAAGGAGTACGAGCAGTACTTC. This codes for CATQKEYEQYF. The chain joins TRBV10-3 to TRBJ2-7, with D unclear. The CDR3 is 11 amino acids. Germline assignment: CDR1 ENHRY and CDR2 SYGVKD. Trimming removed 10 bases at V and 4 bases at J, with 11 bases between.

The CDR3 DNA reads as TGCGCCAGCAGCTTCGACCGGACAGGTTCGGTGGGGGAGCTGTTTTTT. It codes for CASSFDRTGSVGELFF. This sequence joins TRBV5-1 and TRBJ2-2, with 7 bases identical to TRBD1. Trimming cost V 2 bases and J 8 bases; bases outside gene matches: 12. CDR1 is SGHRS and CDR2 is YFSETQ in the germline V gene. The CDR3 is 16 amino acids.

The V call is TRBV18, the J call TRBJ2-5; D possibly corresponds to TRBD1 (5 bases). Looked up from germline, CDR1 is KGHSH and CDR2 is LQKENI. There are 14 residues in the CDR3. Trimming removed 1 base at V and 2 bases at J, with 8 bases between. In DNA, the CDR3 is TGTGCCAGCTCACCACTACAGGTACAAGAGACCCAGTACTTC. Residues: CASSPLQVQETQYF. Combining the CDR3 with reference TRBV18 and TRBJ2-5 gives the whole variable domain NAGVMQNPRHLVRRRGQEARLRCSPMKGHSHVYWYRQLPEEGLKFMVYLQKENIIDESGMPKERFSAEFPKEGPSILRIQQVVRGDSAAYFCASSPLQVQETQYFGPGTRLLVL.

The J gene is TRBJ1-1, the V gene TRBV18; weak D call: TRBD1 (5 bases). CDR1 is KGHSH and CDR2 is LQKENI in the germline V gene. V was pared by 1 base and J by 5 bases, with 8 bases between. This CDR3 is built from 13 residues. The DNA for the CDR3 is TGTGCCAGCTCACCACAGGGGTGGACTGAAGCTTTCTTT. Protein sequence: CASSPQGWTEAFF. The complete variable domain, with remaining parts taken from reference TRBV18 and TRBJ1-1, reads NAGVMQNPRHLVRRRGQEARLRCSPMKGHSHVYWYRQLPEEGLKFMVYLQKENIIDESGMPKERFSAEFPKEGPSILRIQQVVRGDSAAYFCASSPQGWTEAFFGQGTRLTVV.

The V and J genes are TRBV7-9 and TRBJ1-5, with a weak D call TRBD1 (5 bases). The germline gives CDR1 SEHNR, CDR2 FQNEAQ (reference sequence). CDR3 length equals 16 residues. Trimming cost V 4 bases and J 1 base, with 14 bases left between them. CDR3 DNA: TGTGCCAGCAGCTCATTGGGGCAGGGAAGCAATCAGCCCCAGCATTTT. Translation gives CASSSLGQGSNQPQHF.

The V gene is TRBV7-9, the J gene TRBJ2-5; D may be TRBD2 (5 bases). Looked up from germline, CDR1 is SEHNR and CDR2 is FQNEAQ (reference sequence). The CDR3 loop spans 15 amino acids. The V and J ends lost 1 base and 1 base respectively, with 10 bases between them. CDR3 sequence reads: CASSLGVAGQETQYF. The CDR3 DNA is TGTGCCAGCAGCTTAGGGGTCGCGGGCCAAGAGACCCAGTACTTC.

The chain has TRBV7-2 and TRBJ2-7; TRBD2 aligns across 14 bases. Germline V CDR1 and CDR2: SGHTA, FQGNSA. Trimming took 3 bases from V and 3 from J; bases not matched to a gene: 4. The CDR3 runs to 16 residues. The DNA of the CDR3 is TGTGCCAGCAGCTTGACTAGCGGGGGGGCCTTCTACGAGCAGTACTTC. The encoded protein is CASSLTSGGAFYEQYF.

The V and J genes are TRBV6-2 or TRBV6-3 and TRBJ2-4; D perhaps matches TRBD2 (6 bases). The CDR3 is 15 amino acids. The germline gives CDR1 MNHEY, CDR2 SVGEGT. V lost 4 bases to trimming and J lost 2 bases, with 12 bases between them. CDR3 amino acids: CASSSPGSTKNIQYF. DNA for the CDR3: TGTGCCAGCAGTTCCCCCGGGAGTACCAAAAACATTCAGTACTTC.

The chain combines TRBV19 with TRBJ1-4, with a tentative D call TRBD1 (5 bases). Germline lookup yields CDR1 LNHDA and CDR2 SQIVND (reference sequence). Trimming removed 10 bases at V and 0 bases at J, with 24 bases between. CDR3 length: 18 amino acids. CDR3 amino acids: CATRALGEGPATNEKLFF. The CDR3 DNA reads as TGTGCCACACGCGCCCTAGGGGAGGGGCCCGCAACTAATGAAAAACTGTTTTTT.

This clone was seen just once. This chain uses TRBV6-5 with TRBJ1-2, with TRBD1 identical over 9 bases. V gave up 6 bases and J gave up 8 bases; unmatched junction bases: 10. The CDR3 totals 14 residues. Germline CDR1 reads MNHEY; CDR2 reads SVGAGI. The CDR3 nucleotides are TGTGCCAGCAGACGGACAGGGGAGGGTGGCGGCTACACCTTC. It specifies CASRRTGEGGGYTF.

This rearrangement joins TRBV6-1 to TRBJ1-1; D not certain. Deletions cut 1 base from V and 11 bases from J, with 17 bases between. Germline values: CDR1 MNHNS, CDR2 SASEGT. This CDR3 spans 14 amino acids. The chain's CDR3 is CASSEDQGRWWAFF. The CDR3 nucleotides read TGTGCCAGCAGTGAAGATCAAGGGAGGTGGTGGGCTTTCTTT.

In this sample, this clone turned up a few times. The chain uses TRBV5-4 and TRBJ1-2; 7 nucleotides line up with TRBD1. CDR3 length equals 15 residues. J lost 2 bases, V lost 0 bases, and 4 bases had no gene match. Germline loops: CDR1 SGHNT, CDR2 YYREEE (reference sequence). The CDR3 protein is CASSLATGRNYGYTF. DNA for the CDR3: TGTGCCAGCAGCTTGGCGACAGGGAGGAACTATGGCTACACCTTC.

The chain employs TRBV7-9 and TRBJ2-7, with TRBD1 as a possible D gene (6 bases). Germline V gives CDR1 SEHNR, CDR2 FQNEAQ (reference sequence). CDR3 length: 13 amino acids. V was shortened by 2 bases and J by 3 bases, with 8 bases between the two germline ends. The CDR3 DNA reads TGTGCCAGCAGCTTATGGACAGACTACGAGCAGTACTTC. Translating gives CASSLWTDYEQYF.

The V and J genes are TRBV4-1 and TRBJ2-4, with D unresolved. Germline CDR1 reads MGHRA; CDR2 reads YSYEKL. Trimming removed 0 bases at V and 0 bases at J, with 6 bases between. This CDR3 is 15 amino acids long. For the CDR3, the DNA is TGCGCCAGCAGCCAAGACTCGGTAGCCAAAAACATTCAGTACTTC. Its translation: CASSQDSVAKNIQYF.

The V call is TRBV3-1 (or the pseudogene TRBV3-2), the J call TRBJ2-7, with 7 bases that match TRBD2. CDR3 length: 15 amino acids. CDR1 and CDR2 (germline): LGHDT, YNNKEL (reference sequence). The junction had 7 bases not matched to a gene; V was cut back by 3 bases and J by 2 bases. The CDR3 spells CASSQLGGSAYEQYF. The CDR3 DNA is TGTGCCAGCAGCCAGCTTGGCGGGAGTGCCTACGAGCAGTACTTC.

J is TRBJ2-7 and V is TRBV10-1, with 9 bases identical to TRBD1. V dropped 5 bases and J dropped 5; count of bases not matched to a gene: 10. The CDR3 has 15 amino acids. Germline loops: CDR1 WNHNN, CDR2 SYGVQD (reference sequence). The CDR3 sequence is CASSSPDRGAHEQYF. The CDR3 DNA reads TGCGCCAGCAGTTCCCCGGACAGGGGTGCCCACGAGCAGTACTTC.